The 21 T cell receptor beta chains listed next were all sequenced from one sample in a study of CD8+ T cells in alopecia areata. cDNA reverse transcribed from extracted RNA served as the sequencing template. TCRdb's copy holds only in-frame clones and misses some; the assay was immunoSEQ multiplex PCR. The table shows approximately 150,000 clones, with roughly 50% occurring only once. Material for sequencing was CD4+ T cells sorted from blood. The origin of the receptors is a human donor in good health.

The chain has TRBV25-1 and TRBJ1-1; the D gene is possibly TRBD1 (5 bases). Trimming cost V 2 bases and J 0 bases, with 10 bases left between them. Looked up from germline, CDR1 is MGHDK and CDR2 is SYGVNS. The length of the CDR3 is 15 residues. This chain's CDR3 is CASSEETAMNTEAFF. In nucleotides, the CDR3 is TGTGCCAGCAGTGAAGAGACAGCAATGAACACTGAAGCTTTCTTT.

The chain joins TRBV5-6 to TRBJ2-2; 7 bases line up with TRBD2. V shed 1 base and J 4 bases; nucleotides not matched to a gene: 7. The length of the CDR3 is 16 residues. Germline lookup yields CDR1 SGHDT and CDR2 YYEEEE. Here the CDR3 DNA reads TGTGCCAGCAGCTTGATGGCGGGAGCGGGCACCGGGGAGCTGTTTTTT. This gives the protein CASSLMAGAGTGELFF.

The chain links TRBV5-1 to TRBJ2-7; tentatively, D is TRBD1 or TRBD2 (5 bases each). Trimming stripped 3 bases from V and 3 bases from J, with 13 bases between. The CDR3 sequence is 14 residues long. Germline CDR1 SGHRS, CDR2 YFSETQ. CDR3 nucleotides: TGCGCCAGCAGCTGGGCCGGGACGGGCTACGAGCAGTACTTC. Protein sequence: CASSWAGTGYEQYF.

This clone was seen a handful of times. V gene TRBV11-2 combines with J gene TRBJ1-1, with D possibly being TRBD1 (5 bases). Per the germline V gene, CDR1 is SGHAT and CDR2 is FQNNGV. This CDR3 spans 17 amino acids. The germline V and J ends were trimmed by 4 bases and 6 bases, with 24 bases remaining between them. CDR3 coding DNA: TGTGCCAGCAGCTCCCCCCGGGGTGGGGGGGGAAGTGCTGAAGCTTTCTTT. Its translation: CASSSPRGGGGSAEAFF.

The chain links TRBV29-1 to TRBJ1-1; unclear D gene. Germline V gives CDR1 SQVTM, CDR2 ANQGSEA. The CDR3 extends over 12 amino acids. The germline V and J ends were trimmed by 6 bases and 0 bases, with 8 bases remaining between them. CDR3 in amino acids: CSVMVLNTEAFF. In DNA, the CDR3 is TGCAGCGTCATGGTGCTGAACACTGAAGCTTTCTTT.

The chain is built from TRBV5-1 and TRBJ2-7; D gene ambiguous. This CDR3 region has 14 residues. With 4 bases removed from V and 2 bases from J, the gap between germline ends came to 13 bases. Germline CDR1 SGHRS, CDR2 YFSETQ. The CDR3 bases are TGCGCCAGCAGCACAACGGGCTCTCCCTACGAGCAGTACTTC. This codes for CASSTTGSPYEQYF.

The chain couples TRBV25-1 to TRBJ2-3; tentatively, D is TRBD1 or TRBD2 (5 bases each). V lost 6 bases and J lost 4, with 17 bases in between. This CDR3 is 15 amino acids long. Germline lookup yields CDR1 MGHDK and CDR2 SYGVNS. This chain's CDR3 is CASSERGRGADTQYF. The CDR3 bases are TGTGCCAGCAGCGAAAGGGGCAGAGGGGCAGATACGCAGTATTTT.

In its sample, this clone was seen a few times. The chain combines TRBV5-1 with TRBJ1-3; the match to TRBD1 covers 7 bases. Germline lookup yields CDR1 SGHRS and CDR2 YFSETQ. V gave up 1 base and J gave up 0 bases; unmatched junction bases: 4. The length of the CDR3 is 16 residues. Here the CDR3 reads CASSLSGQSSGNTIYF. The CDR3, as DNA: TGCGCCAGCAGCTTGTCGGGACAGAGCTCTGGAAACACCATATATTTT.

The chain combines TRBV7-9 with TRBJ1-2, with a weak D call TRBD1 (5 bases). Looked up from germline, CDR1 is SEHNR and CDR2 is FQNEAQ (reference sequence). V was cut by 5 bases and J by 4 bases, with 11 bases left in between. This CDR3 region has 13 residues. CDR3 amino acids: CASSPDSSYGYTF. CDR3 DNA sequence: TGTGCCAGCAGCCCCGACAGTTCCTATGGCTACACCTTC.

This chain uses TRBV6-5 with TRBJ2-5; D is ambiguous. There are 13 residues in the CDR3. Trimming left V 8 bases short and J 4 bases short, with 14 bases between. Germline CDR1 and CDR2: MNHEY and SVGAGI. The CDR3 is CASAPRWGETQYF. The DNA of the CDR3 is TGTGCCAGCGCCCCAAGATGGGGAGAGACCCAGTACTTC.

This clone was detected only a few times. CDR3 sequence reads: CASSYLSVGNEQFF. As DNA, the CDR3 is TGTGCCAGCAGCTATCTTAGCGTTGGGAATGAGCAGTTCTTC. The chain uses TRBV11-2 and TRBJ2-1; D is possibly TRBD2 (5 bases). The CDR3 spans 14 residues. Germline values: CDR1 SGHAT, CDR2 FQNNGV. V lost 4 bases and J lost 7, with 14 bases in between.

This sequence joins TRBV5-6 and TRBJ2-1; TRBD2 aligns across 9 bases. The CDR3 has 16 amino acids. The germline CDR1 and CDR2 sequences are SGHDT and YYEEEE. The trim removed 1 base at V and 0 bases at J, leaving 2 bases unmatched. The CDR3 loop is CASSLRLAASYNEQFF. The CDR3 nucleotides read TGTGCCAGCAGCTTGAGACTAGCGGCCTCCTACAATGAGCAGTTCTTC. Drawing the rest from reference TRBV5-6 and TRBJ2-1, the complete variable domain is DAGVTQSPTHLIKTRGQQVTLRCSPKSGHDTVSWYQQALGQGPQFIFQYYEEEERQRGNFPDRFSGHQFPNYSSELNVNALLLGDSALYLCASSLRLAASYNEQFFGPGTRLTVL.

The table lists this clone with a count of one. This sequence joins TRBV15 and TRBJ1-2, with a possible D match to TRBD1 (5 bases). Germline values: CDR1 LNHNV, CDR2 YYDKDF (reference sequence). CDR3 size: 13 residues. Trimming cost V 4 bases and J 4 bases, with 10 bases left between them. The CDR3 DNA follows: TGTGCCACCAGCACAGGGTTGAGCTATGGCTACACCTTC. The encoded protein is CATSTGLSYGYTF.

There are a few counts of this clone. V and J are TRBV6-6 and TRBJ1-5; D is possibly TRBD1 (6 bases). Per the germline V gene, CDR1 is MNHNY and CDR2 is SVGAGI (reference sequence). The CDR3 runs to 15 residues. V lost 2 bases and J lost 3, with 11 bases in between. CDR3 bases: TGTGCCAGCAGTTACGGGGGGGCGAACAATCAGCCCCAGCATTTT. Translating it yields CASSYGGANNQPQHF.

On this clone: Other DNA variants within this sample encode the same CDR3. The chain uses TRBV5-1 and TRBJ2-5; D unresolved. V was pared by 1 base and J by 3 bases, with 7 bases between. Germline CDR1 SGHRS, CDR2 YFSETQ. This CDR3 has 13 amino acids. This CDR3 reads CASSLSGKETQYF. Written as DNA, the CDR3 is TGCGCCAGCAGCTTGAGTGGGAAAGAGACCCAGTACTTC.

The chain joins TRBV18 to TRBJ2-5; TRBD1 agrees at 12 bases. The V gene end was trimmed by 4 bases and the J gene end by 4 bases; junction bases not matched to a gene: 16. Germline lookup yields CDR1 KGHSH and CDR2 LQKENI. The CDR3 is 19 amino acids. The CDR3 here is CASSQLPGQGAQRGETQYF. In DNA form, the CDR3 reads TGTGCCAGCTCACAACTACCGGGACAGGGGGCCCAACGCGGAGAGACCCAGTACTTC.

V is TRBV29-1 and J is TRBJ2-2; D might be TRBD1 (6 bases). Per the germline V gene, CDR1 is SQVTM and CDR2 is ANQGSEA. CDR3 length: 12 amino acids. Trimming pared 4 bases from V and 4 bases from J, leaving 7 bases between. For the CDR3, the DNA is TGCAGCGTTGGACAGGTCACCGGGGAGCTGTTTTTT. Translating it yields CSVGQVTGELFF.

This clone was detected once. This chain uses TRBV29-1 with TRBJ2-7, with 8 bases matching TRBD1. J lost 4 bases, V lost 1 base, and 6 bases had no gene match. CDR1 and CDR2 from the germline V gene are SQVTM and ANQGSEA. The length of the CDR3 is 14 residues. In nucleotides, the CDR3 is TGCAGCGTTGAAGTAGGACAGGGTGGGTACGAGCAGTACTTC. Translated: CSVEVGQGGYEQYF.

This clone came up a few times. The chain joins TRBV7-2 to TRBJ1-1; D is unresolved. V shed 3 bases and J shed 1 base, with 9 bases lying between them. The CDR3 spans 14 residues. Germline V CDR1 and CDR2: SGHTA, FQGNSA. The CDR3 coding sequence is TGTGCCAGCAGCTTCGGTCACGGGAACACTGAAGCTTTCTTT. It specifies CASSFGHGNTEAFF.

This rearrangement joins TRBV27 to TRBJ1-1; D gene ambiguous. The CDR3 length is 19 residues. Trimming stripped 7 bases from V and 1 base from J, with 28 bases between. Germline CDR1 MNHEY, CDR2 SMNVEV (reference sequence). The CDR3, as DNA: TGTGCCAGCACTCTTCGGAGTAGTGGTTTTAGTCGCCCGAACACTGAAGCTTTCTTT. Its translation is CASTLRSSGFSRPNTEAFF.

This clone has more than one count but fewer than ten. Here the CDR3 reads CATSRGISGTHRETQYF. The CDR3 DNA reads as TGTGCCACCAGCAGAGGAATTAGCGGGACCCATCGAGAGACCCAGTACTTC. The rearrangement joins TRBV15 to TRBJ2-5; 8 nucleotides align to TRBD2. The CDR3 is made up of 17 amino acids. Unmatched junction bases numbered 11, after V lost 1 base and J lost 4 bases. Germline CDR1 LNHNV, CDR2 YYDKDF (reference sequence).